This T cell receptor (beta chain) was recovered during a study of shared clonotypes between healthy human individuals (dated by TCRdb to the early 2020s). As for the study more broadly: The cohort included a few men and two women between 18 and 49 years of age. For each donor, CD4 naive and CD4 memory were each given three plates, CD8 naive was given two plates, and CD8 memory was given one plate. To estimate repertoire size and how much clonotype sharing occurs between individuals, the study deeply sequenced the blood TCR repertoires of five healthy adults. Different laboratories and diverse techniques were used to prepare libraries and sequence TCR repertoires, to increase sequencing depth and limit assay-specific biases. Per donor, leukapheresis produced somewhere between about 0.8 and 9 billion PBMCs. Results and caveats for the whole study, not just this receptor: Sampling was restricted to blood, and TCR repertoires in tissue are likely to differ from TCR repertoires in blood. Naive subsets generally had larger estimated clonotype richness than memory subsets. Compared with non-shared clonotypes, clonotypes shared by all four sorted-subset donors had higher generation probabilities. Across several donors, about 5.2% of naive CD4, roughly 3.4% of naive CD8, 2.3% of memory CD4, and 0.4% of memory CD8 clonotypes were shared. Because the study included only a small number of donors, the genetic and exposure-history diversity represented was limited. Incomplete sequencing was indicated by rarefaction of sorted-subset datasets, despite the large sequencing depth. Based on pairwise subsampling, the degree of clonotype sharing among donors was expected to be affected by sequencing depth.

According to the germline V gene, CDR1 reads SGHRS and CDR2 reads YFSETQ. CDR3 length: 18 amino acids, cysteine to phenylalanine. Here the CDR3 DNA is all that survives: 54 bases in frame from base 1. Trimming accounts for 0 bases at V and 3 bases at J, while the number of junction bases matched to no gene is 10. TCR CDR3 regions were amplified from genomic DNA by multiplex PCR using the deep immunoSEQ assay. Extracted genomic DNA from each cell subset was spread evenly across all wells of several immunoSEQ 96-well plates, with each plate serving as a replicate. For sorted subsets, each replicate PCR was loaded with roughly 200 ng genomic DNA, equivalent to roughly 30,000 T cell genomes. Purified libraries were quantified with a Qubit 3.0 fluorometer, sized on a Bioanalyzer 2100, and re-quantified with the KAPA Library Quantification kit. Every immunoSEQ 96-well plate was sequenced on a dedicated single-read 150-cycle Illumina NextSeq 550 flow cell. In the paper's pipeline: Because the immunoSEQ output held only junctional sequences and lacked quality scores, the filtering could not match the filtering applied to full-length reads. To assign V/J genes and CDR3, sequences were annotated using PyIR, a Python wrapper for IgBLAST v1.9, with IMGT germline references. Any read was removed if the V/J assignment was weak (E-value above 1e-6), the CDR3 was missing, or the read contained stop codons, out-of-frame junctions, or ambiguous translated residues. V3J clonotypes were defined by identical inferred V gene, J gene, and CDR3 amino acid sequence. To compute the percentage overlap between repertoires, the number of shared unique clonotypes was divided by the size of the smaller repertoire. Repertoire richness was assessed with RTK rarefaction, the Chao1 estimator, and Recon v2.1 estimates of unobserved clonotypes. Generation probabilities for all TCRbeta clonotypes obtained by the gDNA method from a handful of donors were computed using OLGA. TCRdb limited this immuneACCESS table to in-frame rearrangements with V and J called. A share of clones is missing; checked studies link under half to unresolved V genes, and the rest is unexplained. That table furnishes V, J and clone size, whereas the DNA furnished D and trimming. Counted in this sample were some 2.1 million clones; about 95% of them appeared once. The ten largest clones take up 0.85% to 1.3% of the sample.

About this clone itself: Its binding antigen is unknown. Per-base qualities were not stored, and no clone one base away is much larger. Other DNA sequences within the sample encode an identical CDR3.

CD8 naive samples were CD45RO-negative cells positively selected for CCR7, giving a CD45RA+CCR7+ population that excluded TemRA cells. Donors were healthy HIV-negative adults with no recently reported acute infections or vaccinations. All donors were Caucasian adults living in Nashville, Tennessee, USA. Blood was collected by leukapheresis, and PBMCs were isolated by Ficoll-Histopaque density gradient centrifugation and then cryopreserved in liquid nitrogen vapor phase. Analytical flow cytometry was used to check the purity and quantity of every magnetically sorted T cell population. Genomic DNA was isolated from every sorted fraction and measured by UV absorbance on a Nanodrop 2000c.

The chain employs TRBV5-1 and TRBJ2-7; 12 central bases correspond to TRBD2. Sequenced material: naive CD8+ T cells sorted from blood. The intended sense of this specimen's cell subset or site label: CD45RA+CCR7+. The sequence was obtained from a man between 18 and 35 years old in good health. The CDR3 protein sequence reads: CASSLGRLAGEEGYEQYF. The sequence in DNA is TGCGCCAGCAGCTTGGGGAGACTAGCGGGGGAAGAGGGCTACGAGCAGTACTTC.